This is a list of T cell receptor beta chains from one sample in a study of blood T cell repertoires in COVID-19. Clones were read by immunoSEQ multiplex PCR, and TCRdb kept only the in-frame ones, dropping some. The table records about 89,000 clones, 75% to 85% of them present only once. The sequencing input was peripheral blood. These receptors all stem from a woman of 80 years or more with acute or convalescent COVID-19. Both conserved end residues are part of each CDR3. The order of the fields is D gene, V gene, J gene, clone size, CDR3 protein, CDR3 DNA. A D gene is named only where the DNA matches it firmly. For some rows the clone size is stated as once, few or many, or as a class when expanded; others skip it.

NA	TRBV30	TRBJ2-7	NA	CAWGDNPHEQYF	TGTGCCTGGGGTGACAATCCCCACGAGCAGTACTTC
NA	TRBV5-8	TRBJ1-1	NA	CASSSWTSNTEAFF	TGTGCCAGCAGCTCCTGGACATCGAACACTGAAGCTTTCTTT
NA	TRBV14	TRBJ2-1	NA	CASSQYRDYNEQFF	TGTGCCAGCAGCCAATACCGGGACTACAATGAGCAGTTCTTC
NA	TRBV6-5	TRBJ2-7	NA	CASMRAASYEQYF	TGTGCCAGCATGAGGGCAGCCTCCTACGAGCAGTACTTC
NA	TRBV11-3	TRBJ2-1	NA	CASSLSGESYNEQFF	TGTGCCAGCAGCTTGAGTGGGGAGTCCTACAATGAGCAGTTCTTC
NA	TRBV4-1	TRBJ1-2	NA	CASSQGPIAGNYGYTF	TGCGCCAGCAGCCAAGGGCCGATCGCAGGGAACTATGGCTACACCTTC
TRBD1	TRBV4-1	TRBJ2-3	NA	CASSQDEGQGADTQYF	TGCGCCAGCAGCCAAGATGAGGGTCAGGGGGCAGATACGCAGTATTTT
TRBD1	TRBV9	TRBJ1-5	NA	CASSVVGTGGRSYSNQPQHF	TGTGCCAGCAGCGTAGTGGGGACAGGGGGAAGGTCGTATAGCAATCAGCCCCAGCATTTT
TRBD1	TRBV7-9	TRBJ1-4	NA	CASSLTTGKTNEKLFF	TGTGCCAGCAGCTTGACGACAGGGAAAACTAATGAAAAACTGTTTTTT
NA	TRBV20-1	TRBJ2-3	few	CSAPPSETQYF	TGCAGTGCCCCCCCCAGCGAGACGCAGTATTTT
NA	TRBV6-5	TRBJ2-7	many	CASSPTGHSYEQYF	TGTGCCAGCAGTCCAACGGGACACAGCTACGAGCAGTACTTC
NA	TRBV7-8	TRBJ2-2	NA	CASSLGGAPTGGELFF	TGTGCCAGCAGCTTGGGGGGGGCCCCTACGGGCGGGGAGCTGTTTTTT
NA	TRBV9	TRBJ2-1	NA	CASSAENEQFF	TGTGCCAGCAGCGCCGAGAATGAGCAGTTCTTC
NA	TRBV9	TRBJ2-3	NA	CASSVYWGLNTDTQYF	TGTGCCAGCAGCGTATACTGGGGACTGAACACAGATACGCAGTATTTT
NA	TRBV5-4	TRBJ1-1	NA	CASSSQTQLNTEAFF	TGTGCCAGCAGCTCCCAGACTCAATTGAACACTGAAGCTTTCTTT
TRBD1	TRBV18	TRBJ2-2	NA	CASSPRQGTNTGELFF	TGTGCCAGCTCACCAAGACAGGGAACGAACACCGGGGAGCTGTTTTTT
TRBD2	TRBV18	TRBJ2-1	NA	CASSSREGLYNEQFF	TGTGCCAGCTCATCCCGGGAGGGCCTCTACAATGAGCAGTTCTTC
TRBD1	TRBV5-1	TRBJ2-7	few	CASSAGTGWSSYEQYF	TGCGCCAGCAGTGCCGGGACAGGGTGGAGCTCCTACGAGCAGTACTTC
NA	TRBV6-1	TRBJ1-2	NA	CASSELEGVGYGYTF	TGTGCCAGCAGTGAACTTGAGGGTGTGGGCTATGGCTACACCTTC
NA	TRBV30	TRBJ2-5	NA	CAWSVGGHQETQYF	TGTGCCTGGAGTGTGGGAGGCCACCAAGAGACCCAGTACTTC
NA	TRBV24-1	TRBJ1-4	NA	CATSDLQFPGHLTTNEKLFF	TGTGCCACCAGTGATTTGCAATTCCCGGGACACCTAACAACTAATGAAAAACTGTTTTTT
NA	TRBV5-8	TRBJ2-7	NA	CASSLGTQISYEQYF	TGTGCCAGCAGCTTGGGGACACAAATCTCCTACGAGCAGTACTTC
NA	TRBV5-1	TRBJ1-1	NA	CASSLVTSGDTEAFF	TGCGCCAGCAGCTTGGTAACCTCGGGGGACACTGAAGCTTTCTTT
TRBD1	TRBV19	TRBJ1-2	once	CASPVRGDRGNYGYTF	TGTGCCAGCCCGGTAAGGGGGGACAGGGGGAACTATGGCTACACCTTC
TRBD1	TRBV19	TRBJ2-7	NA	CASRMVGDSSYEQYF	TGTGCCAGTAGGATGGTGGGGGACAGCTCCTACGAGCAGTACTTC
TRBD1	TRBV5-8	TRBJ1-2	NA	CASSSRTGNYGYTF	TGTGCCAGCAGCTCCCGGACAGGAAACTATGGCTACACCTTC
NA	TRBV5-1	TRBJ1-2	NA	CASSLAVQGSNYGYTF	TGCGCCAGCAGCTTGGCCGTACAGGGCTCTAACTATGGCTACACCTTC
TRBD2	TRBV25-1	TRBJ2-2	NA	CASRRTSGSTGELFF	TGTGCCAGCAGAAGGACTAGCGGGAGTACCGGGGAGCTGTTTTTT
NA	TRBV7-6	TRBJ1-6	NA	CASSFEEVRGAYNSPLHF	TGTGCCAGCAGCTTCGAAGAAGTTCGGGGGGCCTATAATTCACCCCTCCACTTT
TRBD1	TRBV7-2	TRBJ1-1	NA	CASSRGQGEDAFF	TGTGCCAGCAGCAGGGGACAGGGTGAAGATGCTTTCTTT
TRBD2	TRBV19	TRBJ2-1	NA	CASSRAGGLSRSYNEQFF	TGTGCCAGTAGTAGAGCGGGGGGGTTGTCGCGGTCCTACAATGAGCAGTTCTTC
NA	TRBV15	TRBJ1-5	NA	CATSRAAGAVPQHF	TGTGCCACCAGCAGAGCGGCAGGGGCCGTCCCCCAGCATTTT
TRBD2	TRBV7-3	TRBJ2-1	NA	CASSRGLAGGPSYNEQFF	TGTGCCAGCAGCCGAGGCCTAGCGGGGGGGCCGTCCTACAATGAGCAGTTCTTC
NA	TRBV5-8	TRBJ2-1	few	CASSFRGSPYNEQFF	TGTGCCAGCAGCTTTAGGGGGTCCCCCTACAATGAGCAGTTCTTC
TRBD1	TRBV10-2	TRBJ2-7	NA	CASSEPRGLEQYF	TGCGCCAGCAGTGAGCCCAGGGGGCTGGAGCAGTACTTC
NA	TRBV25-1	TRBJ1-6	few	CASKGGLMNSPLHF	TGTGCCAGCAAGGGGGGGCTGATGAATTCACCCCTCCACTTT
TRBD1	TRBV7-2	TRBJ1-1	NA	CASSLQGAKNTEAFF	TGTGCCAGCAGCTTACAGGGGGCTAAGAACACTGAAGCTTTCTTT
TRBD2	TRBV11-3	TRBJ2-2	NA	CASSPGGSNTGELFF	TGTGCCAGCAGCCCCGGGGGGTCTAACACCGGGGAGCTGTTTTTT
NA	TRBV6-6	TRBJ1-2	NA	CASTNFGGYTF	TGTGCCAGCACCAACTTCGGTGGCTACACCTTC
NA	TRBV3-1/TRBV3-2	TRBJ2-2	once	CASSYPGRSNTGELFF	TGTGCCAGCAGCTACCCGGGAAGATCGAACACCGGGGAGCTGTTTTTT
NA	TRBV19	TRBJ1-1	NA	CASSGGLRAESTEAFF	TGTGCCAGTAGTGGGGGACTCAGGGCTGAAAGCACTGAAGCTTTCTTT
NA	TRBV7-3	TRBJ2-3	NA	CASSLAGTSTDTQYF	TGTGCCAGCAGCTTAGCGGGAACCTCCACAGATACGCAGTATTTT
NA	TRBV6-5	TRBJ2-1	NA	CASSYRGVYNEQFF	TGTGCCAGCAGTTATCGCGGGGTCTACAATGAGCAGTTCTTC
TRBD2	TRBV6-5	TRBJ2-7	once	CASRERGPYEQYF	TGTGCCTCCAGGGAGCGGGGGCCTTACGAGCAGTACTTC
TRBD1	TRBV25-1	TRBJ2-7	NA	CASSPPGQKAYEQYF	TGTGCCAGCAGTCCGCCGGGACAGAAAGCCTACGAGCAGTACTTC
TRBD1	TRBV6-5	TRBJ1-2	NA	CASRFLTGSGGYTF	TGTGCCAGCAGATTCTTGACAGGGTCGGGTGGCTACACCTTC
TRBD1	TRBV5-1	TRBJ1-6	once	CASSAGTGRNSPLHF	TGCGCCAGCAGCGCCGGGACAGGGAGGAATTCACCCCTCCACTTT
NA	TRBV7-2	TRBJ2-5	NA	CASSPQQGSLETQYF	TGTGCCAGCAGTCCTCAACAGGGTAGTTTGGAGACCCAGTACTTC